Reported below is one TCR beta chain. The target antigen is unknown. This specimen belongs to a study of T cell repertoires in cytomegalovirus infection. Study in general: Based on public TCR beta signatures, there were indications of CMV infection and of a matching HLA type. Broader study findings: The ex vivo response was dominated by HLA-C-restricted CMV-specific TCR beta clonotypes. The study identified carriers of CMV plus the relevant HLA from cumulative public TCR beta family frequency.

With 0 bases removed from V and 6 bases from J, the gap between germline ends came to 9 bases. The germline V gene encodes CDR1 MNHEY and CDR2 SVGAGI. This CDR3 spans 13 amino acids. TCRdb fed the reads into MiXCR, producing one record per CDR3 protein. Of about 180,000 distinct CDR3 sequences in the sample, approximately 15% are singletons; the top ten hold around 27%. Sequencing used PBMCs. The chain employs TRBV6-5 and TRBJ2-7; TRBD2 might be the D (5 bases). The TCR sequence derives from a human donor in good health (CMV status not recorded). Some clones in this sample may be carry-over from other donors' samples. CDR3 nucleotides: TGTGCCAGCAGTTACTCTCCCAGCGGCGAGCAGTACTTC. Its protein product is CASSYSPSGEQYF.